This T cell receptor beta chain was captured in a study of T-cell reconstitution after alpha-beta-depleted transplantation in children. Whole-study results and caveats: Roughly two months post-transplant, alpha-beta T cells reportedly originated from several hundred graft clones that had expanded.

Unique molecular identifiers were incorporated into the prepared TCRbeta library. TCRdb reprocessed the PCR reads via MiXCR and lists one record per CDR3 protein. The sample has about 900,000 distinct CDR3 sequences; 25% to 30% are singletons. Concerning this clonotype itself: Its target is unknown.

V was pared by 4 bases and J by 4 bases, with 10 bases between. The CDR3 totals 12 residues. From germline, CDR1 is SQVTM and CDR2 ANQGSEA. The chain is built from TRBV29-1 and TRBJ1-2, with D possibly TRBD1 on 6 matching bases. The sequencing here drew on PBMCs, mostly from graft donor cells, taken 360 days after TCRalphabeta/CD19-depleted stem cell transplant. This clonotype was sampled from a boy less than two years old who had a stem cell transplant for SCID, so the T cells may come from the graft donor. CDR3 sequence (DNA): TGCAGCGTTGGGGGAGGGGGCTATGGCTACACCTTC. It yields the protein CSVGGGGYGYTF.